This TCR beta chain was sequenced for a study of blood T cell repertoires in COVID-19. Study overall: PBMCs, B-cell-depleted T cells, or T cells were the source of the cDNA or gDNA that made up the material.

There are 14 residues in the CDR3. The authors' processing: Cell counts per sample came from amplifying reference gene primers. Assay used: immunoSEQ multiplex PCR; TCRdb lists only in-frame clones, some missing. The V and J calls and clone size are taken from that table; D and trimming were inferred from the DNA. The data show over 200,000 clones, around 78% seen once. The V and J genes are TRBV21-1 and TRBJ1-2; TRBD1, as called in the table, went unchecked against the DNA. TRBV21-1 has pseudogene status. What was sequenced was peripheral blood. The sequence was obtained from a woman aged 70 to 79 with active or convalescent COVID-19. This CDR3 is CASSKWGRDYGYTF. The CDR3 DNA reads TGTGCCAGCAGCAAGTGGGGCCGTGACTATGGCTACACCTTC.